These 24 T cell receptor beta chains were all obtained from the same sample, sequenced in a study of shared clonotypes between healthy human individuals. Sequencing used immunoSEQ multiplex PCR; TCRdb keeps in-frame clones, though not all of them. The table includes some 530,000 clones, around 73% detected once. The sequenced sample was PBMCs. These receptors originate from a woman in her thirties or forties in good health. Some clones in this sample may be carry-over from other donors' samples.

This chain joins TRBV28 and TRBJ1-1; TRBD1 might be the D (6 bases). Germline V CDR1 and CDR2: MDHEN, SYDVKM. This CDR3 has 14 residues. With 6 bases removed from V and 1 base from J, the gap between germline ends came to 12 bases. The CDR3 loop is CASRRRGANTEAFF. In DNA form, the CDR3 reads TGTGCCAGCAGAAGGCGGGGGGCGAACACTGAAGCTTTCTTT.

This clone has a single count. This rearrangement joins TRBV27 to TRBJ2-7; 8 bases map to TRBD2. The CDR3 spans 15 residues. V shed 5 bases and J 4 bases; nucleotides not matched to a gene: 10. Germline V gene sequence: CDR1 MNHEY, CDR2 SMNVEV (reference sequence). CDR3 sequence: CASSDSPGLGYEQYF. CDR3 DNA sequence: TGTGCCAGCAGTGACTCACCGGGACTAGGATACGAGCAGTACTTC.

The V call is TRBV5-4, the J call TRBJ2-7; D possibly corresponds to TRBD1 (5 bases). Looked up from germline, CDR1 is SGHNT and CDR2 is YYREEE (reference sequence). The CDR3 runs 14 residues. Trimming removed 0 bases from V and 1 base from J, with 8 bases in between. The CDR3 sequence is CASSLGAGSYEQYF. For the CDR3, the DNA is TGTGCCAGCAGCTTGGGAGCAGGGTCCTACGAGCAGTACTTC.

This clone has a single count. The V and J genes are TRBV2 and TRBJ1-4; D may be TRBD1 (6 bases). Germline loops: CDR1 SNHLY, CDR2 FYNNEI. Trimming left V 8 bases short and J 1 base short, with 8 bases between. The CDR3 runs to 13 residues. The CDR3 here is CASSRGTNEKLFF. The CDR3 DNA follows: TGTGCCAGCTCCAGGGGAACTAATGAAAAACTGTTTTTT.

The table lists this clone with many counts. This chain links TRBV6-5 with TRBJ1-1, with no clear D. Germline V CDR1 and CDR2: MNHEY, SVGAGI. The CDR3 consists of 16 residues. Trimming took off 0 bases at V and 1 base at J, with 12 bases between the two ends. CDR3: CASSYSGGGPNTEAFF. CDR3 nucleotides: TGTGCCAGCAGTTACTCGGGCGGAGGACCGAACACTGAAGCTTTCTTT.

This clone was recorded once. Other DNA variants within this sample encode the same CDR3. The chain carries TRBV10-2 and TRBJ1-5; 7 bases agree with TRBD1. Germline V gene sequence: CDR1 WSHSY, CDR2 SAAADI. V trimming: 0 bases; J trimming: 7 bases; junction bases outside the gene matches: 3. This CDR3 is 14 amino acids long. The CDR3 sequence: CASSESTGVQPQHF. Here the CDR3 DNA reads TGCGCCAGCAGTGAGTCCACAGGGGTCCAGCCCCAGCATTTT.

The chain joins TRBV27 to TRBJ1-5; TRBD2 might be the D (5 bases). The last part of the DNA fits TRBJ2-3 better; the J call may be wrong. Germline V gene sequence: CDR1 MNHEY, CDR2 SMNVEV (reference sequence). This CDR3 is built from 14 residues. The CDR3 is CATSAAGWIPAQYF. In DNA, the CDR3 is TGTGCCACCTCAGCGGCAGGCTGGATTCCTGCCCAGTATTTT.

This chain links TRBV6-4 with TRBJ1-5; TRBD1 might be the D (5 bases). The CDR3 contains 17 residues. The V gene's germline CDR1 is MRHNA and CDR2 SNTAGT. V lost 8 bases and J lost 5, with 25 bases in between. The CDR3, as DNA: TGTGCCAGCGGCCTCAACGGCTCCTGGCAGGGTGATCAGCCCCAGCATTTT. Translated: CASGLNGSWQGDQPQHF.

The chain is built from TRBV6-1 and TRBJ2-2; D ambiguous. The CDR3 has 13 residues. Germline lookup yields CDR1 MNHNS and CDR2 SASEGT. The V and J ends lost 5 bases and 4 bases respectively, with 8 bases between them. The CDR3 nucleotides read TGTGCCAGCAGTTATGTGTCCACCGGGGAGCTGTTTTTT. This translates into CASSYVSTGELFF.

The chain links TRBV18 to TRBJ2-5, with D perhaps matching TRBD1 (6 bases). CDR3 length equals 14 residues. V was pared by 6 bases and J by 5 bases, with 16 bases between. CDR1 and CDR2 from the germline V gene are KGHSH and LQKENI. The CDR3 loop is CASSQGLSFETQYF. CDR3 coding DNA: TGTGCCAGCTCCCAGGGGCTGAGCTTTGAGACCCAGTACTTC.

The chain uses TRBV4-1 and TRBJ2-5, with D maybe TRBD2 (5 bases). The ends were cut back, 4 bases at V and 11 bases at J, with 20 bases in the middle. CDR3 length: 14 residues. The V gene's germline CDR1 is MGHRA and CDR2 YSYEKL. The CDR3 here is CASSPQIGSEEQYF. Here the CDR3 DNA reads TGCGCCAGCAGCCCTCAGATTGGGTCGGAGGAGCAGTACTTC.

The J gene is TRBJ2-7, the V gene TRBV28, with 8 bases fitting TRBD2. The length of the CDR3 is 16 residues. V lost 6 bases to trimming and J lost 3 bases; unmatched junction nucleotides: 13. The germline V gene encodes CDR1 MDHEN and CDR2 SYDVKM. The CDR3 DNA follows: TGTGCCAGCAGACCCCGACTCCGCGGGAGGTACTACGAGCAGTACTTC. Translation gives CASRPRLRGRYYEQYF.

This sequence joins TRBV5-1 and TRBJ2-7, with 11 bases aligning to TRBD1. CDR3 length: 14 amino acids. The germline V gene has CDR1 SGHRS and CDR2 YFSETQ. J gave up 5 bases and V 4 bases, and 5 bases lay outside the gene matches. The CDR3 reads CASSQGTGGNEQYF. The CDR3 region has the DNA TGCGCCAGCAGCCAAGGGACAGGGGGGAACGAGCAGTACTTC.

The chain carries TRBV27 and TRBJ1-3; the D is unclear. The CDR3 totals 14 residues. V was pared by 4 bases and J by 2 bases, with 9 bases between. Germline CDR1 and CDR2: MNHEY and SMNVEV (reference sequence). This CDR3 reads CASSSTVTGNTIYF. The CDR3 DNA is TGTGCCAGCAGTTCAACAGTAACTGGAAACACCATATATTTT.

The chain couples TRBV5-1 to TRBJ2-5, with 10 nucleotides matching TRBD2. CDR3 length equals 14 residues. The V gene end was trimmed by 3 bases and the J gene end by 2 bases; junction bases not matched to a gene: 1. Per the germline V gene, CDR1 is SGHRS and CDR2 is YFSETQ. For the CDR3, the DNA is TGCGCCAGCAGCTATAGCGGGAGGCAAGAGACCCAGTACTTC. It translates to CASSYSGRQETQYF.

This clone was observed a single time. Other DNA sequences in this sample translate to the same CDR3. V is TRBV5-1 and J is TRBJ2-3; D is uncertain. This CDR3 has 16 residues. The germline V gene has CDR1 SGHRS and CDR2 YFSETQ. The V gene lost 0 bases and the J gene lost 2 bases, with 13 bases spanning the gap. Written as DNA, the CDR3 is TGCGCCAGCAGCTTGGGGGGTCGGGCCGACACAGATACGCAGTATTTT. Protein product: CASSLGGRADTDTQYF.

This chain uses TRBV6-1 with TRBJ1-4; 10 bases agree with TRBD1. This CDR3 comprises 15 residues. Germline V gene sequence: CDR1 MNHNS, CDR2 SASEGT. Trimming at V came to 4 bases and at J to 6 bases, leaving 5 bases not matched to a gene. The CDR3 DNA sequence: TGTGCCAGCAGTGCCGGACAGGGGGTTTATGAAAAACTGTTTTTT. This gives the protein CASSAGQGVYEKLFF.

This rearrangement joins TRBV19 to TRBJ2-7; 8 positions match TRBD2. The V gene's germline CDR1 is LNHDA and CDR2 SQIVND (reference sequence). This CDR3 spans 15 amino acids. Trimming cost V 4 bases and J 0 bases; bases outside gene matches: 5. The CDR3 nucleotides are TGTGCCAGTAGTACAAGCGGGAGCCCCTCCTACGAGCAGTACTTC. Translated, it gives CASSTSGSPSYEQYF.

The DNA of the CDR3 is TGTGCCAGCAGCTTGGTGGGTGGCTACGAGCAGTACTTC. Encoded protein: CASSLVGGYEQYF. V and J are TRBV5-6 and TRBJ2-7; D gene uncertain. Between the trimmed V and J ends, which lost 0 bases and 3 bases, there was a span of 7 bases. Germline lookup yields CDR1 SGHDT and CDR2 YYEEEE. The CDR3 contains 13 residues.

The V call is TRBV9, the J call TRBJ1-6; D gene unclear. V was pared by 4 bases and J by 9 bases, with 17 bases between. CDR1 and CDR2 from the germline V gene are SGDLS and YYNGEE. This CDR3 is built from 15 residues. The CDR3 reads CASSPDRFESSPLHF. The CDR3 DNA reads TGTGCCAGCAGCCCGGACCGTTTCGAAAGTTCACCCCTCCACTTT.

On this clone itself: A far larger clone lies a single base away; this is likely a read error. This chain joins TRBV5-1 and TRBJ2-2; D is undetermined. The CDR3 runs to 16 residues. Germline loops: CDR1 SGHRS, CDR2 YFSETQ. Trimming cost V 0 bases and J 6 bases, with 15 bases left between them. The CDR3 nucleotides read TGCGCCAGCAGCTTGGTGGCAGAGAGACTGGCCGGGGAGCTGTTTTTT. Its protein product is CASSLVAERLAGELFF.

The count of this clone is one. V and J are TRBV19 and TRBJ2-6; D is ambiguous. V shed 1 base and J shed 3 bases, with 7 bases lying between them. CDR1 and CDR2 (germline): LNHDA, SQIVND (reference sequence). The CDR3 spans 15 residues. The CDR3 DNA reads as TGTGCCAGTAGTATAGCAGGATTTGGGGCCAACGTCCTGACTTTC. As protein: CASSIAGFGANVLTF.

The rearrangement uses TRBV6-4 and TRBJ2-2; D unresolved. The CDR3 is 16 residues long. Germline lookup yields CDR1 MRHNA and CDR2 SNTAGT. Trimming cost V 0 bases and J 2 bases, with 10 bases left between them. CDR3 coding DNA: TGTGCCAGCAGTGACTCGTTCGCCCGTAACACCGGGGAGCTGTTTTTT. Translating gives CASSDSFARNTGELFF.

The chain couples TRBV18 to TRBJ1-5; D remains unclear. Per germline, CDR1 KGHSH and CDR2 LQKENI. V lost 0 bases, J lost 3 bases, and 9 bases lay in between. The CDR3 has 15 residues. Here the CDR3 reads CASSPPGGFNQPQHF. CDR3 sequence (DNA): TGTGCCAGCTCACCACCGGGCGGTTTCAATCAGCCCCAGCATTTT.